This T cell receptor (beta chain) originates from a study of identical twins. Findings and caveats of the study: The models systematically underestimated how much out-of-frame TCR alpha was shared in monozygotic twins. Memory repertoires lacked the insertion deficit that abundant cord blood beta clonotypes showed. It was cross-sectional statistical analysis, not following the same donors, that the conclusions relied on. Out-of-frame alpha sequences common to twins were enriched for low generation probability.

This clonotype has a handful of counts. The target antigen is unknown. Each CDR3 protein gets one entry after TCRdb re-called the 5' RACE reads with MiXCR. Here the sample spans some 710,000 distinct CDR3 sequences, less than 7% being singletons. With V trimmed by 4 bases and J by 9 bases, 8 bases remained unmatched. Germline lookup yields CDR1 SGHRS and CDR2 YFSETQ. The CDR3 runs 14 residues. The receptor was isolated from a man between 18 and 35 years old in good health. Specimen: naive T cells sorted from blood. The rearrangement joins TRBV5-1 to TRBJ2-1; 9 bases match TRBD1. CDR3 DNA: TGCGCCAGCAGCGAATTACAGGGGGCGGTTGAGCAGTTCTTC. Protein product: CASSELQGAVEQFF.